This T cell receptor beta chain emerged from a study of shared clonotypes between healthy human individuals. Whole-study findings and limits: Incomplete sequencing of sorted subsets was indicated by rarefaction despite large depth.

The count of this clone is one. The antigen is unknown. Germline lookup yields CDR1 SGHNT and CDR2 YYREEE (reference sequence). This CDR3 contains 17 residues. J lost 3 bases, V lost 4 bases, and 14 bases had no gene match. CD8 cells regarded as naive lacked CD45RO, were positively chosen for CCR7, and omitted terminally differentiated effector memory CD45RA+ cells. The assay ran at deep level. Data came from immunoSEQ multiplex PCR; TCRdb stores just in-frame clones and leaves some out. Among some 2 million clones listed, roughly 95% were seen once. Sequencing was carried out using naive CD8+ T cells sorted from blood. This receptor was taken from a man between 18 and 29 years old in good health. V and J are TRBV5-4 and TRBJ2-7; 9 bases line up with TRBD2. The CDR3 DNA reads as TGTGCCAGCAGCCCACCAGATGCGGGGGGGAGTTTCTACGAGCAGTACTTC. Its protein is CASSPPDAGGSFYEQYF.